One and the same sample provided the 22 T cell receptor beta chains below, sequenced in a study of cytomegalovirus exposure and HLA in healthy donors. 13 Jbeta primers and 60 Vbeta primers were used for the PCR. The data were produced by immunoSEQ multiplex PCR, yet TCRdb's version contains in-frame clones alone and is incomplete. The sample has roughly 280,000 clones, around 65% seen once; the top ten hold under 3%. The sequenced sample consisted of PBMCs. The receptor set was obtained from a female donor in good health and CMV-seronegative.

The chain couples TRBV29-1 to TRBJ2-7; the D gene is possibly TRBD1 (6 bases). CDR1 is SQVTM and CDR2 is ANQGSEA in the germline V gene. The CDR3 has 12 residues. V was trimmed by 6 bases and J by 0 bases, leaving 9 bases between them. Written as DNA, the CDR3 is TGCAGCGTGGGGGCGGCCTCCTACGAGCAGTACTTC. Protein: CSVGAASYEQYF.

This clone was counted only a few times. The chain recombines TRBV19 with TRBJ2-2, with 9 bases fitting TRBD2. The CDR3 is 19 amino acids. In germline, CDR1 is LNHDA, CDR2 SQIVND (reference sequence). After removal of 6 bases from V and 0 bases from J, the junction contained 14 bases not matched to a gene. The CDR3 protein is CASRRLAAFRDPNTGELFF. As DNA, the CDR3 is TGTGCCAGTAGGCGACTAGCGGCCTTCAGGGATCCGAACACCGGGGAGCTGTTTTTT.

The chain joins TRBV18 to TRBJ2-7; no clear D gene. The CDR3 length is 16 residues. The V end was cut by 2 bases, the J end by 0 bases, with 14 bases between. The germline CDR1 and CDR2 sequences are KGHSH and LQKENI. CDR3 DNA: TGTGCCAGCTCACCATATGCCGCACAGAGCTCCTACGAGCAGTACTTC. This gives the protein CASSPYAAQSSYEQYF.

This clone was recorded a few times. The chain is built from TRBV6-5 and TRBJ1-1; 7 nucleotides line up with TRBD1. The CDR3 consists of 15 residues. The germline V gene encodes CDR1 MNHEY and CDR2 SVGAGI. V shed 7 bases and J 2 bases; nucleotides not matched to a gene: 10. Written as DNA, the CDR3 is TGTGCCAGCACTCCCGTGGGACAGATTAACACTGAAGCTTTCTTT. Amino acids: CASTPVGQINTEAFF.

The chain links TRBV7-9 to TRBJ2-5; D is possibly TRBD2 (5 bases). Trimming cost V 5 bases and J 4 bases, with 14 bases left between them. CDR1 SEHNR and CDR2 FQNEAQ come from the germline V gene (reference sequence). The CDR3 covers 14 residues. This chain's CDR3 is CASSRNEGRETQYF. Here the CDR3 DNA reads TGTGCCAGCAGCCGTAACGAAGGGAGAGAGACCCAGTACTTC.

In DNA, the CDR3 is TGTGCCAGCAGTGGACAGGGGTATAATTCACCCCTCCACTTT. Translation: CASSGQGYNSPLHF. The rearrangement joins TRBV25-1 to TRBJ1-6; TRBD1 agrees at 8 bases. The germline V gene encodes CDR1 MGHDK and CDR2 SYGVNS. CDR3 length equals 14 residues. The V gene end was trimmed by 4 bases and the J gene end by 4 bases; junction bases not matched to a gene: 0.

This clone was found once. The CDR3 reads CASSLTGDVVGFF. CDR3 nucleotides: TGCGCCAGCAGCTTGACAGGGGATGTCGTCGGTTTCTTT. V is TRBV5-1 and J is TRBJ1-1, with 7 bases lining up with TRBD1. CDR3 length: 13 amino acids. Germline trimming cut 1 base from V and 13 bases from J; bases unmatched to any gene: 10. Germline CDR1 reads SGHRS; CDR2 reads YFSETQ.

The CDR3 DNA reads TGTGCCAGCAGTGAAGCGGGGCTAGTAAGCGGGGAGCTGTTTTTT. Protein product: CASSEAGLVSGELFF. The rearrangement links TRBV6-1 to TRBJ2-2; tentative D call: TRBD1 (5 bases). The V end was cut by 0 bases, the J end by 7 bases, with 12 bases between. CDR3 length: 15 residues. Germline V CDR1 and CDR2: MNHNS, SASEGT.

The chain combines TRBV25-1 with TRBJ2-5; the D is unclear. The J call could be wrong; TRBJ2-7 is a better fit for the DNA end. The germline CDR1 and CDR2 sequences are MGHDK and SYGVNS. The CDR3 extends over 11 amino acids. CDR3 protein: CASSEFYEQYF. The CDR3 DNA is TGTGCCAGCAGTGAATTCTACGAGCAGTACTTC.

A few counts support this clone. The chain links TRBV2 to TRBJ2-7, with 7 bases matching TRBD2. V shed 6 bases, J shed 6 bases, and the junction held 14 bases outside the gene matches. This CDR3 is built from 15 residues. Germline-derived CDR1 and CDR2 are SNHLY and FYNNEI. CDR3 residues: CASRSLREAALEQYF. The CDR3 DNA reads as TGTGCCAGCAGGTCCCTCCGGGAGGCGGCGCTCGAGCAGTACTTC.

The chain recombines TRBV25-1 with TRBJ1-4, with D hard to call. Germline V gives CDR1 MGHDK, CDR2 SYGVNS. The length of the CDR3 is 10 residues. Trimming stripped 6 bases from V and 7 bases from J, with 3 bases between. CDR3 nucleotides: TGTGCCAGCAGGAGTGAAAAACTGTTTTTT. This gives the protein CASRSEKLFF.

This clone was seen a few times. V usage is TRBV19 and J usage is TRBJ2-1; 9 nucleotides match TRBD2. Germline values: CDR1 LNHDA, CDR2 SQIVND (reference sequence). V shed 3 bases, J shed 4 bases, and the junction held 4 bases outside the gene matches. The CDR3 consists of 15 residues. The CDR3 nucleotides read TGTGCCAGTAGTATCTGGGCGGGAGGGTACAATGAGCAGTTCTTC. The encoded protein is CASSIWAGGYNEQFF.

The chain couples TRBV2 to TRBJ1-1; 8 nucleotides match TRBD1. This CDR3 comprises 15 residues. Losses at the gene ends were 5 bases for V and 4 bases for J; bases not matched to a gene: 9. Germline V CDR1 and CDR2: SNHLY, FYNNEI. CDR3 sequence reads: CASSPNRGGVTEAFF. CDR3 coding DNA: TGTGCCAGCAGTCCCAACAGGGGGGGCGTCACTGAAGCTTTCTTT.

This clone turned up a few times. The chain uses TRBV7-9 and TRBJ2-7, with 9 bases matching TRBD1. There are 13 residues in the CDR3. Germline values: CDR1 SEHNR, CDR2 FQNEAQ (reference sequence). The V segment lost 6 bases and the J segment 2 bases; nucleotides outside the gene matches: 2. The DNA for the CDR3 is TGTGCCAGCAGAGACAGGGGGACCTACGAGCAGTACTTC. This gives the protein CASRDRGTYEQYF.

J is TRBJ2-2 and V is TRBV9, with D maybe TRBD1 (5 bases). Trimming removed 0 bases from V and 1 base from J, with 7 bases in between. CDR3 length: 15 amino acids. CDR1 is SGDLS and CDR2 is YYNGEE in the germline V gene. CDR3 coding DNA: TGTGCCAGCAGCGTAGCCGGACAGAACACCGGGGAGCTGTTTTTT. This encodes CASSVAGQNTGELFF.

The rearrangement joins TRBV5-4 to TRBJ2-1, with TRBD2 matching 7 bases. V lost 4 bases to trimming and J lost 0 bases; unmatched junction nucleotides: 7. The CDR3 consists of 16 residues. Germline V gene sequence: CDR1 SGHNT, CDR2 YYREEE (reference sequence). The CDR3, as DNA: TGTGCCAGCAGCGGGGGGGGGATTGCCTCCTACAATGAGCAGTTCTTC. Translated: CASSGGGIASYNEQFF.

This chain links TRBV5-6 with TRBJ2-7, with a possible D match to TRBD1 (6 bases). The V gene's germline CDR1 is SGHDT and CDR2 YYEEEE. Trimming took 4 bases from V and 0 from J, leaving 11 bases between them. The CDR3 runs to 14 residues. CDR3 in DNA: TGTGCCAGCAGCATACAGGGTAACTCCTACGAGCAGTACTTC. It is translated as CASSIQGNSYEQYF.

There are a few counts of this clone. The rearrangement uses TRBV5-4 and TRBJ2-3, with D possibly being TRBD2 (5 bases). The CDR3 runs to 14 residues. Germline V CDR1 and CDR2: SGHNT, YYREEE (reference sequence). V lost 5 bases and J lost 4, with 14 bases in between. The CDR3 DNA reads TGTGCCAGCAGACACTATAATAGCGCAGATACGCAGTATTTT. Translating gives CASRHYNSADTQYF.

This clone was found once. V gene TRBV9 combines with J gene TRBJ1-3, with D hard to call. V dropped 0 bases and J dropped 0 bases, with 10 bases sitting between them. Germline V gene data show CDR1 as SGDLS and CDR2 as YYNGEE. The CDR3 has 16 amino acids. The CDR3: CASSVDPFSSGNTIYF. In DNA, the CDR3 is TGTGCCAGCAGCGTAGACCCCTTTAGCTCTGGAAACACCATATATTTT.

The chain uses TRBV2 and TRBJ2-1; 12 bases are a match to TRBD2. Germline-derived CDR1 and CDR2 are SNHLY and FYNNEI. The V and J ends lost 4 bases and 6 bases, in that order; junction bases with no gene match: 1. There are 14 residues in the CDR3. The CDR3 nucleotides are TGTGCCAGCAGTGCTAGCGGGAGGGCCAATGAGCAGTTCTTC. Its translation: CASSASGRANEQFF.

The chain is built from TRBV5-1 and TRBJ1-1, with a possible D match to TRBD1 (5 bases). Trimming removed 4 bases at V and 3 bases at J, with 16 bases between. The CDR3 runs 15 residues. The germline V gene encodes CDR1 SGHRS and CDR2 YFSETQ. For the CDR3, the DNA is TGCGCCAGCAGCCTCAGGGCAGGTTTAGACACTGAAGCTTTCTTT. Translated, it gives CASSLRAGLDTEAFF.

This chain uses TRBV30 with TRBJ1-1; D might be TRBD1 (5 bases). Per germline, CDR1 GTSNPN and CDR2 SVGIG (reference sequence). V was trimmed by 6 bases and J by 1 base, leaving 9 bases between them. CDR3 length equals 12 residues. The CDR3 region is CACTQENTEAFF. As DNA, the CDR3 is TGTGCCTGTACACAGGAGAACACTGAAGCTTTCTTT.